The 30 T cell receptor beta chains presented below share a single source sample, sequenced in a study of T cell repertoires in cytomegalovirus infection. MiXCR, applied by TCRdb to the reads, yields one record per CDR3 protein. The sample lists a few hundred thousand distinct CDR3 sequences, roughly 16% occurring once. Sequencing was done on a sample of PBMCs. These receptors all stem from a human donor in good health (CMV status not recorded). Some clones in this sample may be carry-over from other donors' samples.

There are many counts of this clonotype. This chain uses TRBV4-3 with TRBJ2-1, with 11 bases that match TRBD2. After removal of 2 bases from V and 4 bases from J, the junction contained 7 bases not matched to a gene. Germline values: CDR1 LGHNA, CDR2 YSLEER. CDR3 length: 17 amino acids. The CDR3 is CASSQTLAGGRYNEQFF. The CDR3, as DNA: TGCGCCAGCAGCCAAACCCTAGCGGGGGGCCGTTACAATGAGCAGTTCTTC.

In this sample, this clonotype turned up a few times. The DNA of the CDR3 is TGCAGTGCGCCGAGGTGGTGGGGCTACACCTTC. This translates into CSAPRWWGYTF. The V call is TRBV20-1, the J call TRBJ1-2; D is unclear. The CDR3 has 11 amino acids. Per the germline V gene, CDR1 is DFQATT and CDR2 is SNEGSKA (reference sequence). Trimming took off 6 bases at V and 8 bases at J, with 13 bases between the two ends.

This clonotype was observed many times. V usage is TRBV24-1 and J usage is TRBJ2-3; D call uncertain. The CDR3 spans 14 residues. Germline CDR1 is KGHDR and CDR2 is SFDVKD. The ends were cut back, 3 bases at V and 4 bases at J, with 10 bases in the middle. CDR3 sequence reads: CATSDRYVADTQYF. CDR3 DNA sequence: TGTGCCACCAGTGATCGATATGTCGCAGATACGCAGTATTTT.

This chain connects TRBV19 to TRBJ2-4, with TRBD1 as a possible D gene (5 bases). Trimming removed 4 bases at V and 4 bases at J, with 20 bases between. This CDR3 is 17 amino acids long. Germline V gene lookup returns CDR1 LNHDA and CDR2 SQIVND (reference sequence). The CDR3 DNA sequence: TGTGCCAGTAGTACTACGTCGGTGGCAGGGCGGAAAAACATTCAGTACTTC. Translation gives CASSTTSVAGRKNIQYF. Looking up the rest from reference TRBV19 and TRBJ2-4 gives the full variable domain: DGGITQSPKYLFRKEGQNVTLSCEQNLNHDAMYWYRQDPGQGLRLIYYSQIVNDFQKGDIAEGYSVSREKKESFPLTVTSAQKNPTAFYLCASSTTSVAGRKNIQYFGAGTRLSVL.

This clonotype was observed a handful of times. The rearrangement uses TRBV15 and TRBJ1-5; D is undetermined. The CDR3 is 15 amino acids. V lost 5 bases and J 0 bases, leaving 11 bases between the germline ends. CDR1 LNHNV and CDR2 YYDKDF come from the germline V gene (reference sequence). The CDR3 bases are TGTGCCACCAGCCCTAGCGCCACTAGCAATCAGCCCCAGCATTTT. Encoded protein: CATSPSATSNQPQHF.

This chain connects TRBV20-1 to TRBJ1-6; 8 nucleotides agree with TRBD1. The V and J ends lost 3 bases and 9 bases, in that order; junction bases with no gene match: 7. This CDR3 comprises 14 residues. The germline V gene encodes CDR1 DFQATT and CDR2 SNEGSKA (reference sequence). CDR3 in amino acids: CSASNAGGASPLHF. DNA of the CDR3: TGCAGTGCTAGTAACGCAGGGGGCGCTTCACCCCTCCACTTT.

This clonotype was found a few times. The rearrangement joins TRBV19 to TRBJ2-1, with TRBD2 identical over 10 bases. Germline V lookup: CDR1 LNHDA, CDR2 SQIVND (reference sequence). Trimming at V came to 6 bases and at J to 4 bases, leaving 6 bases not matched to a gene. The CDR3 has 15 amino acids. CDR3 residues: CASRDRLAGYNEQFF. Here the CDR3 DNA reads TGTGCCAGTAGAGACCGACTAGCGGGTTACAATGAGCAGTTCTTC.

This clonotype was picked up many times. The chain uses TRBV10-3 and TRBJ2-2; D call uncertain. This CDR3 contains 14 residues. V was clipped by 6 bases and J by 6 bases, with 14 bases between them. Germline V gene data show CDR1 as ENHRY and CDR2 as SYGVKD. The CDR3 DNA sequence: TGTGCCATCAGCAGTGGGGTTGGGGCCGGGGAGCTGTTTTTT. Translated: CAISSGVGAGELFF.

Concerning this clonotype itself: Lacking the conserved final phenylalanine or tryptophan, this CDR3 likely reflects a read error. The CDR3 here is CASSAGQANTGELFV. The CDR3 nucleotides are TGTGCCAGCAGTGCCGGACAGGCGAACACCGGGGAGCTGTTTGTT. The V and J genes are TRBV6-4 and TRBJ2-2; TRBD1 agrees at 7 bases. With 4 bases clipped from V and 0 bases from J, the junction kept 2 bases outside the gene matches. The CDR3 contains 15 residues. Per germline, CDR1 MRHNA and CDR2 SNTAGT.

This rearrangement joins TRBV15 to TRBJ2-2; no firm D call. The germline V and J ends were trimmed by 0 bases and 2 bases, with 10 bases remaining between them. The CDR3 has 16 residues. From germline, CDR1 is LNHNV and CDR2 YYDKDF (reference sequence). The CDR3 DNA reads TGTGCCACCAGCAGAGATCGGTGGAGAAACACCGGGGAGCTGTTTTTT. Protein sequence: CATSRDRWRNTGELFF.

This clonotype was seen ten or more times. The rearrangement joins TRBV7-8 to TRBJ2-3; D is uncertain. The CDR3 covers 14 residues. Trimming cost V 5 bases and J 2 bases, with 11 bases left between them. Germline CDR1 and CDR2: SGHVS and FQNEAQ. The CDR3 reads CASSPEDHTDTQYF. CDR3 DNA sequence: TGTGCCAGCAGCCCCGAGGATCACACAGATACGCAGTATTTT.

This chain connects TRBV14 to TRBJ1-4; D is possibly TRBD1 (5 bases). The CDR3 runs to 14 residues. Germline V gene lookup returns CDR1 SGHDN and CDR2 FVKESK. The ends were cut back, 3 bases at V and 4 bases at J, with 9 bases in the middle. CDR3 nucleotide sequence: TGTGCCAGCAGCCAGGGGGGATATAATGAAAAACTGTTTTTT. Translation: CASSQGGYNEKLFF.

This clonotype was observed many times. The J gene is TRBJ1-5, the V gene TRBV5-1; D is uncertain. This CDR3 is built from 14 residues. Germline CDR1 reads SGHRS; CDR2 reads YFSETQ. The V end lost 0 bases, the J end lost 3 bases, and 7 bases lay between the germline ends. This CDR3 reads CASSLGHPNQPQHF. As DNA, the CDR3 is TGCGCCAGCAGCTTGGGTCATCCCAATCAGCCCCAGCATTTT.

There are many counts of this clonotype. The chain employs TRBV6-5 and TRBJ2-3, with 7 positions matching TRBD1. After removal of 3 bases from V and 2 bases from J, the junction contained 5 bases not matched to a gene. CDR1 and CDR2 (germline): MNHEY, SVGAGI. The CDR3 contains 15 residues. As DNA, the CDR3 is TGTGCCAGCAGTTATTCGAGGGGGCCCACAGATACGCAGTATTTT. It translates to CASSYSRGPTDTQYF.

The rearrangement links TRBV3-1 to TRBJ2-1; 8 nucleotides align to TRBD2. This CDR3 comprises 14 residues. The ends lost 1 base at V and 7 bases at J; junction bases unmatched: 3. CDR1 LGHDT and CDR2 YNNKEL come from the germline V gene (reference sequence). The DNA for the CDR3 is TGTGCCAGCAGCCAAGGTCAGCGGGAGAATGAGCAGTTCTTC. Translated, it gives CASSQGQRENEQFF.

This clonotype was seen many times. The rearrangement uses TRBV12-3 or TRBV12-4 and TRBJ2-3; 7 nucleotides match TRBD2. CDR3 length equals 14 residues. V shed 6 bases and J 4 bases; nucleotides not matched to a gene: 7. In nucleotides, the CDR3 is TGTGCCAGCAGCTCCGGGGGGACCGCAGATACGCAGTATTTT. As protein: CASSSGGTADTQYF.

This clonotype was found a few times. V gene TRBV5-6 combines with J gene TRBJ2-5; 9 positions match TRBD1. The CDR3 is 14 amino acids. V trimming: 4 bases; J trimming: 5 bases; junction bases outside the gene matches: 6. CDR1 and CDR2 from the germline V gene are SGHDT and YYEEEE. This CDR3 is CASSDGQGWETQYF. CDR3 nucleotides: TGTGCCAGCAGCGATGGACAGGGGTGGGAGACCCAGTACTTC.

The table lists this clonotype with a few counts. The chain is built from TRBV5-8 and TRBJ1-5, with no clear D. Germline V gives CDR1 SGHTS, CDR2 YDEGEE. V shed 5 bases and J shed 2 bases, with 14 bases lying between them. The CDR3 runs 15 residues. The DNA of the CDR3 is TGTGCCAGCAGGCTAGGACGGGCCGGCAATCAGCCCCAGCATTTT. Translated: CASRLGRAGNQPQHF.

The gene calls are TRBV25-1 and TRBJ1-3; the D gene is possibly TRBD1 (5 bases). The CDR3 covers 15 residues. V lost 5 bases and J lost 7, with 18 bases in between. Germline V gene sequence: CDR1 MGHDK, CDR2 SYGVNS. CDR3 residues: CASSSLWDGGNTIYF. The CDR3 DNA reads TGTGCCAGCAGTTCCCTTTGGGACGGCGGGAACACCATATATTTT.

This clonotype was observed a few times. This chain links TRBV5-4 with TRBJ2-3, with a weak D call TRBD2 (5 bases). The CDR3 length is 13 residues. The V and J ends lost 3 bases and 1 base respectively, with 6 bases between them. Germline CDR1 is SGHNT and CDR2 is YYREEE (reference sequence). The CDR3 is CASSWRGTDTQYF. CDR3 bases: TGTGCCAGCAGCTGGCGGGGCACAGATACGCAGTATTTT.

This clonotype has a handful of counts. The chain couples TRBV10-3 to TRBJ1-6; 7 nucleotides agree with TRBD1. Looked up from germline, CDR1 is ENHRY and CDR2 is SYGVKD. This CDR3 comprises 17 residues. Trimming removed 0 bases from V and 6 bases from J; junction bases left unmatched: 8. Here the CDR3 DNA reads TGTGCCATCAGTGAGTCTGGGACAGTAGGACTTAATTCACCCCTCCACTTT. Its protein product is CAISESGTVGLNSPLHF.

This clonotype was observed at least ten times. The chain carries TRBV6-1 and TRBJ1-2; no reliable D call. V was clipped by 6 bases and J by 8 bases, with 25 bases between them. CDR3 length: 16 amino acids. Looked up from germline, CDR1 is MNHNS and CDR2 is SASEGT. CDR3 in amino acids: CASSSTTLNPSEGYTF. The CDR3 DNA reads TGTGCCAGCAGCTCAACTACCCTGAACCCGTCGGAGGGCTACACCTTC.

At least ten counts were recorded for this clonotype. V usage is TRBV5-4 and J usage is TRBJ2-3, with 7 bases identical to TRBD1. The CDR3 loop spans 14 amino acids. Germline V gene data show CDR1 as SGHNT and CDR2 as YYREEE (reference sequence). J was trimmed by 4 bases and V by 1 base; bases with no gene match: 3. The CDR3 spells CASSLTGASDTQYF. CDR3 DNA sequence: TGTGCCAGCAGCTTGACAGGGGCGTCAGATACGCAGTATTTT.

This clonotype was observed a few times. The chain has TRBV5-1 and TRBJ2-1; 15 bases fit TRBD2. V lost 0 bases, J lost 12 bases, and 4 bases stayed unmatched. This CDR3 spans 15 amino acids. Germline loops: CDR1 SGHRS, CDR2 YFSETQ. As DNA, the CDR3 is TGCGCCAGCAGCTTGGACCCGGGACTAGCGGGGGGGCAGTTCTTC. Translating gives CASSLDPGLAGGQFF. Filled out from reference TRBV5-1 and TRBJ2-1, the complete variable domain reads KAGVTQTPRYLIKTRGQQVTLSCSPISGHRSVSWYQQTPGQGLQFLFEYFSETQRNKGNFPGRFSGRQFSNSRSEMNVSTLELGDSALYLCASSLDPGLAGGQFFGPGTRLTVL.

This clonotype was found a few times. The chain carries TRBV7-2 and TRBJ1-6; TRBD1 is a possible D gene (5 bases). V was cut by 5 bases and J by 8 bases, with 13 bases left in between. Germline CDR1 SGHTA, CDR2 FQGNSA. The CDR3 runs 14 residues. The CDR3 spells CASSLAGRDSPLHF. The CDR3 DNA follows: TGTGCCAGCAGCCTCGCCGGCAGGGATTCACCCCTCCACTTT.

V is TRBV19 and J is TRBJ1-5; a possible D gene is TRBD1 (5 bases). Trimming shortened V by 5 bases and J by 7 bases, and 12 bases separated the two germline ends. This CDR3 has 13 residues. Germline-derived CDR1 and CDR2 are LNHDA and SQIVND (reference sequence). The CDR3 sequence: CASSEGTLQPQHF. In nucleotides, the CDR3 is TGTGCCAGTAGTGAAGGGACCTTGCAGCCCCAGCATTTT.

There are many counts of this clonotype. The J gene is TRBJ1-2, the V gene TRBV28, with D possibly matching TRBD1 (5 bases). The CDR3 totals 12 residues. Trimming shortened V by 9 bases and J by 4 bases, and 12 bases separated the two germline ends. Germline CDR1 is MDHEN and CDR2 is SYDVKM. In DNA form, the CDR3 reads TGTGCCAGTTGGGGGTTTGCCTATGGCTACACCTTC. Translating gives CASWGFAYGYTF.

The chain recombines TRBV11-3 with TRBJ2-3; TRBD2 agrees at 15 bases. This CDR3 comprises 18 residues. Looked up from germline, CDR1 is SGHNT and CDR2 is YENEEA. V lost 5 bases, J lost 1 base, and 7 bases stayed unmatched. Here the CDR3 DNA reads TGTGCCAGCAGCCGAGGACTAGCGGGGGGGGTTGGCACAGATACGCAGTATTTT. It encodes CASSRGLAGGVGTDTQYF.

J is TRBJ1-4 and V is TRBV4-3, with D possibly TRBD1 on 5 matching bases. CDR1 and CDR2 (germline): LGHNA, YSLEER. Trimming removed 0 bases at V and 4 bases at J, with 9 bases between. The CDR3 contains 15 residues. The CDR3 region is CASSQDDRINEKLFF. CDR3 nucleotide sequence: TGCGCCAGCAGCCAAGACGACAGAATTAATGAAAAACTGTTTTTT.

This clonotype was observed many times. The V call is TRBV6-1, the J call TRBJ2-1; D may correspond to TRBD1 or TRBD2 (5 bases each). Deletions cut 10 bases from V and 10 bases from J, with 17 bases between. The CDR3 runs to 12 residues. The germline CDR1 and CDR2 sequences are MNHNS and SASEGT. The CDR3 reads CATQRARGEQFF. In DNA, the CDR3 is TGTGCCACTCAGAGGGCTAGGGGCGAGCAGTTCTTC.